Shown below are 22 T cell receptor beta chains from a single sample sequenced in a study of T cells in Graves' hyperthyroidism and ophthalmopathy. Amplification of TCR beta CDR3 regions used RNA as the template. With the HTBI primer set, the TCR CDR3 went through a first round of RT-PCR. MiXCR, run by TCRdb on the multiplex PCR reads, gives a single entry per CDR3 protein. The data contain 550,000 to 700,000 distinct CDR3 sequences, around 46% of them seen just once; the ten biggest clones take up 15% to 20%. The sequenced material came from peripheral blood or thyroid tissue (not recorded which). The receptors originated from an adult woman with Graves' disease, either hyperthyroidism or ophthalmopathy (not recorded which).

This clonotype was observed many times. This chain uses TRBV2 with TRBJ1-5; D possibly corresponds to TRBD1 (6 bases). The CDR3 covers 15 residues. V was pared by 3 bases and J by 4 bases, with 13 bases between. Germline V gives CDR1 SNHLY, CDR2 FYNNEI. The chain's CDR3 is CASSERGIGNQPQHF. The CDR3, as DNA: TGTGCCAGCAGTGAGAGGGGGATAGGGAATCAGCCCCAGCATTTT.

V is TRBV6-5 and J is TRBJ1-1; no definite D call. The CDR3 extends over 17 amino acids. V gave up 2 bases and J gave up 0 bases, with 16 bases separating them. CDR1 MNHEY and CDR2 SVGAGI come from the germline V gene. The CDR3 coding sequence is TGTGCCAGCAGTTACCCCGAGATGAGCGTTTTGAACACTGAAGCTTTCTTT. It specifies CASSYPEMSVLNTEAFF.

The chain carries TRBV29-1 and TRBJ1-2, with 9 nucleotides matching TRBD1. This CDR3 region has 12 residues. Germline lookup yields CDR1 SQVTM and CDR2 ANQGSEA. Trimming at V came to 7 bases and at J to 5 bases, leaving 5 bases not matched to a gene. This CDR3 is CSEGTGWYGYTF. CDR3 DNA: TGCAGCGAGGGGACAGGGTGGTATGGCTACACCTTC.

The V and J genes are TRBV10-3 and TRBJ2-7; 8 positions match TRBD2. CDR1 is ENHRY, CDR2 SYGVKD, per germline. After removal of 6 bases from V and 6 bases from J, the junction contained 10 bases not matched to a gene. The CDR3 contains 14 residues. In nucleotides, the CDR3 is TGTGCCATCAGCGTGGGACTAGGCCACGGCGAGCAGTACTTC. It codes for CAISVGLGHGEQYF.

This clonotype was observed a few times. A read error may explain this, as a much larger clone is one base away. This chain connects TRBV20-1 to TRBJ2-5; a possible D gene is TRBD2 (5 bases). The germline CDR1 and CDR2 sequences are DFQATT and SNEGSKA (reference sequence). This CDR3 has 12 residues. The CDR3 region is CSASLSWETQSF. CDR3 coding DNA: TGCAGTGCTAGCCTTTCTTGGGAGACCCAGTCCTTC.

This sequence joins TRBV29-1 and TRBJ1-2, with D maybe TRBD1 (5 bases). The V gene lost 6 bases and the J gene lost 2 bases, with 13 bases spanning the gap. Per germline, CDR1 SQVTM and CDR2 ANQGSEA. This CDR3 has 13 residues. Here the CDR3 DNA reads TGCAGCGTCGTTAGCCCAGGGAACTATGGCTACACCTTC. Residues: CSVVSPGNYGYTF.

This clonotype was seen at least ten times. The chain carries TRBV12-3 or TRBV12-4 and TRBJ2-7; the D is unclear. V shed 3 bases and J shed 0 bases, with 9 bases lying between them. The CDR3 spans 14 residues. Here the CDR3 DNA reads TGTGCCAGCAGTTTCCAGCGCACCTCCTACGAGCAGTACTTC. This translates into CASSFQRTSYEQYF.

This chain connects TRBV20-1 to TRBJ2-7, with 8 bases aligning to TRBD2. The germline CDR1 and CDR2 sequences are DFQATT and SNEGSKA (reference sequence). V was clipped by 6 bases and J by 3 bases; unmatched bases: 7. This CDR3 has 13 amino acids. The CDR3 region has the DNA TGCAGTGCAAAGACTAGCGCGCGCTACGAGCAGTACTTC. Protein: CSAKTSARYEQYF.

This clonotype was counted at least ten times. V and J are TRBV3-1 and TRBJ2-7; 7 bases are shared with TRBD2. J gave up 6 bases and V 4 bases, and 15 bases lay outside the gene matches. This CDR3 contains 16 residues. CDR1 and CDR2 (germline): LGHDT, YNNKEL (reference sequence). CDR3 DNA sequence: TGTGCCAGCAGCCCCCCGGGAACTAGCGAAAGGGTCGAGCAGTACTTC. Its protein product is CASSPPGTSERVEQYF.

This clonotype was recorded once. The V and J genes are TRBV5-1 and TRBJ1-2; D gene ambiguous. This CDR3 spans 14 amino acids. V was cut by 4 bases and J by 8 bases, with 18 bases left in between. Germline CDR1 and CDR2: SGHRS and YFSETQ. The CDR3 reads CASSVGTPTRGYTF. CDR3 DNA: TGCGCCAGCAGCGTGGGTACCCCGACGAGAGGCTACACCTTC.

The table lists this clonotype with a few counts. This rearrangement joins TRBV20-1 to TRBJ2-7; D not certain. The CDR3 is made up of 11 amino acids. The germline V and J ends were trimmed by 3 bases and 3 bases, with 6 bases remaining between them. Germline V gives CDR1 DFQATT, CDR2 SNEGSKA (reference sequence). The DNA of the CDR3 is TGCAGTGCTAGCGCAGACTACGAGCAGTACTTC. Translated: CSASADYEQYF.

This clonotype showed up just once. A much larger clone differs by one base, so this may be a read error. As DNA, the CDR3 is TGTGCCGGCAGCTTTGGGGGAAACACCGGGGAGCTGTTTTTT. Amino acid sequence: CAGSFGGNTGELFF. The chain recombines TRBV5-4 with TRBJ2-2, with D possibly called TRBD1 or TRBD2 (5 bases each). The CDR3 runs 14 residues. Germline V gene data show CDR1 as SGHNT and CDR2 as YYREEE (reference sequence).

The rearrangement links TRBV20-1 to TRBJ1-2, with 8 nucleotides matching TRBD1. The CDR3 covers 12 residues. CDR1 DFQATT and CDR2 SNEGSKA come from the germline V gene (reference sequence). The V segment lost 3 bases and the J segment 5 bases; nucleotides outside the gene matches: 2. CDR3 region: CSARRQGYGYTF. CDR3 nucleotide sequence: TGCAGTGCTAGGAGACAGGGGTATGGCTACACCTTC.

In this sample, this clonotype turned up a few times. This chain uses TRBV10-3 with TRBJ1-5; D not certain. CDR1 is ENHRY, CDR2 SYGVKD, per germline. The V end was cut by 2 bases, the J end by 5 bases, with 10 bases between. The CDR3 sequence is 14 residues long. The CDR3 here is CAISEPTKYQPQHF. The CDR3 region has the DNA TGTGCCATCAGTGAGCCCACTAAATATCAGCCCCAGCATTTT.

This clonotype has ten or more counts. In nucleotides, the CDR3 is TGTGCCAGCAGCTTAAACGATCGAAAGAGTGGCTACACCTTC. Translation gives CASSLNDRKSGYTF. This chain links TRBV13 with TRBJ1-2; D unclear. V lost 2 bases to trimming and J lost 7 bases, with 14 bases between them. The CDR3 covers 14 residues. The germline CDR1 and CDR2 sequences are PRHDT and FYEKMQ (reference sequence).

The rearrangement joins TRBV19 to TRBJ2-7; no clear D. The CDR3 has 13 residues. Trimming stripped 5 bases from V and 2 bases from J, with 10 bases between. Germline V gives CDR1 LNHDA, CDR2 SQIVND (reference sequence). The DNA of the CDR3 is TGTGCCAGTAGTCCGCGACCTACCTACGAGCAGTACTTC. Protein product: CASSPRPTYEQYF. Variable domain in full (rest from reference TRBV19 and TRBJ2-7): DGGITQSPKYLFRKEGQNVTLSCEQNLNHDAMYWYRQDPGQGLRLIYYSQIVNDFQKGDIAEGYSVSREKKESFPLTVTSAQKNPTAFYLCASSPRPTYEQYFGPGTRLTVT.

The CDR3 sequence: CASSRGINEKLFF. CDR3 DNA sequence: TGTGCCAGCAGTAGAGGGATTAATGAAAAACTGTTTTTT. J is TRBJ1-4 and V is TRBV6-5; unclear D gene. Germline V gene lookup returns CDR1 MNHEY and CDR2 SVGAGI. Trimming removed 5 bases from V and 4 bases from J, with 8 bases in between. This CDR3 region has 13 residues.

A note on this clonotype: One end of the junction does not line up with germline, which may come from a read error. V gene TRBV9 combines with J gene TRBJ2-3, with D possibly TRBD2 on 6 matching bases. Germline V gives CDR1 SGDLS, CDR2 YYNGEE. This CDR3 is built from 15 residues. Written as DNA, the CDR3 is TGTGCCAGCAGCGTAGGGGGGAGGAACACAGATGCGCAGTATTTT. This codes for CASSVGGRNTDAQYF.

The chain links TRBV5-1 to TRBJ1-1; D gene ambiguous. Germline V gene lookup returns CDR1 SGHRS and CDR2 YFSETQ. The CDR3 is 14 amino acids. With 1 base removed from V and 1 base from J, the gap between germline ends came to 8 bases. The CDR3 sequence: CASSLKDWNTEAFF. CDR3 DNA: TGCGCCAGCAGCTTGAAGGATTGGAACACTGAAGCTTTCTTT.

V usage is TRBV4-2 and J usage is TRBJ1-6; TRBD1 is a possible D gene (6 bases). The germline gives CDR1 LGHNA, CDR2 YNFKEQ. The ends were cut back, 7 bases at V and 12 bases at J, with 19 bases in the middle. This CDR3 contains 14 residues. In nucleotides, the CDR3 is TGTGCCAGCACGCCTCGGACAGAACAGAAACCCCTCCACTTT. Translated, it gives CASTPRTEQKPLHF.

This clonotype was recorded at least ten times. The V gene is TRBV9, the J gene TRBJ2-6; D is possibly TRBD1 (5 bases). V gave up 4 bases and J gave up 2 bases, with 10 bases separating them. This CDR3 has 15 amino acids. Germline values: CDR1 SGDLS, CDR2 YYNGEE. CDR3 in amino acids: CASSQTVTGANVLTF. CDR3 bases: TGTGCCAGCAGCCAGACAGTCACTGGGGCCAACGTCCTGACTTTC.

The sample holds a few counts of this clonotype. An end of the junction differs from the germline gene, which may be a read error. J is TRBJ1-1 and V is TRBV5-1; D call uncertain. The CDR3 has 13 residues. CDR1 is SGHRS, CDR2 YFSETQ, per germline. Here the CDR3 reads CVSSLDGGTEAFF. DNA of the CDR3: TGCGTCAGCAGCTTGGATGGTGGTACTGAAGCTTTCTTT.